Following are 4 T cell receptor beta chains from one sample sequenced in a study of somatic mutations in cytotoxic T cells in rheumatoid arthritis. The assay was immunoSEQ multiplex PCR, and TCRdb's table has in-frame clones only and misses some. The profile shows some 18,000 clones, over 75% of them singletons. Sequenced sample: CD8+ T cells sorted from blood. These TCRs come from an adult with rheumatoid arthritis.

The chain combines TRBV5-6 with TRBJ2-7, with TRBD1 matching 9 bases. The CDR3 totals 14 residues. Germline CDR1 is SGHDT and CDR2 is YYEEEE. With V trimmed by 4 bases and J by 0 bases, 2 bases remained unmatched. CDR3: CASSPGQGSYEQYF. CDR3 bases: TGTGCCAGCAGCCCGGGACAGGGCTCCTACGAGCAGTACTTC.

The chain has TRBV9 and TRBJ2-5; D is unresolved. The CDR3 covers 14 residues. Trimming shortened V by 3 bases and J by 1 base, and 10 bases separated the two germline ends. Germline V gives CDR1 SGDLS, CDR2 YYNGEE. CDR3 nucleotide sequence: TGTGCCAGCAGCGATTCGAGGACCCAAGAGACCCAGTACTTC. Its protein is CASSDSRTQETQYF.

The gene calls are TRBV4-3 and TRBJ2-2; D may match TRBD1 or TRBD2 (5 bases each). CDR1 is LGHNA and CDR2 is YSLEER in the germline V gene. The CDR3 has 15 amino acids. Trimming shortened V by 0 bases and J by 4 bases, and 9 bases separated the two germline ends. CDR3 sequence: CASSQEKGSTGELFF. In DNA, the CDR3 is TGCGCCAGCAGCCAAGAGAAGGGGAGCACCGGGGAGCTGTTTTTT.

With respect to this clone: The junction does not match germline at one end; this may be a read error. The genes are TRBV6-1 and TRBJ2-1, with TRBD2 as a possible D gene (6 bases). The CDR3 spans 15 residues. Germline assignment: CDR1 MNHNS and CDR2 SASEGT. The CDR3 nucleotides are TGTGCCAGCAGTGAAGGACTAGGGCCATACAATAAGCAGTTCTTC. Its protein is CASSEGLGPYNKQFF.